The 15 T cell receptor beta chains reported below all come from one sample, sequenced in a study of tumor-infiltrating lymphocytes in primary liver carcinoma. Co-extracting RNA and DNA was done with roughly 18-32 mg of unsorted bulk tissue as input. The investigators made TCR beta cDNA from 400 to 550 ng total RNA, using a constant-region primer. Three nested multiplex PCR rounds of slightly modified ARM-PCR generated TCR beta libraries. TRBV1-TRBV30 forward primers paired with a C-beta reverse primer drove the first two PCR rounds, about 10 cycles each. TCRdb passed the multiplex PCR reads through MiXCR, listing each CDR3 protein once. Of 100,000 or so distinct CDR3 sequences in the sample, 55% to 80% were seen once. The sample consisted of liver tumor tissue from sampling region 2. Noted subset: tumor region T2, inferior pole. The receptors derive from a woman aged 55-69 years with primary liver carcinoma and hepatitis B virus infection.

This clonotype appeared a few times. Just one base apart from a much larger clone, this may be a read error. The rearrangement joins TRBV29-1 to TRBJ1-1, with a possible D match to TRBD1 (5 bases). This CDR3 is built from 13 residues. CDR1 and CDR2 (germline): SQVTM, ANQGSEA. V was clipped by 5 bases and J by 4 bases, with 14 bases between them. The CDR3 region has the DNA TGCAGCGTTTCAAGAGGGAGGGGCACTGAAGCTTTCTTT. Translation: CSVSRGRGTEAFF.

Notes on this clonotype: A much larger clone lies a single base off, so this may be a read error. The CDR3 spells CASSFRRSSSQPQHF. CDR3 DNA: TGTGCCAGCAGTTTCCGAAGGTCCAGCAGTCAGCCCCAGCATTTT. The V gene is TRBV28, the J gene TRBJ1-5; D is undetermined. The CDR3 covers 15 residues. Germline V gene sequence: CDR1 MDHEN, CDR2 SYDVKM.

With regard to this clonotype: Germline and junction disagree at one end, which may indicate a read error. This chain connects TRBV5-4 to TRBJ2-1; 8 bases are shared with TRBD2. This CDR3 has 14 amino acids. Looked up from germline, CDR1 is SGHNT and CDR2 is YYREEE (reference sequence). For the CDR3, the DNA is TGTGCCAACAGCGGGAGTAGCTCCTACAATGGGCAGTTCTTC. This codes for CANSGSSSYNGQFF.

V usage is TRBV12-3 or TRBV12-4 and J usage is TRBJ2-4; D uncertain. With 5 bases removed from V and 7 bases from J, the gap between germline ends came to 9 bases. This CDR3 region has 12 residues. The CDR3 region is CASSANRNIQYF. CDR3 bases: TGTGCCAGCAGTGCCAATAGGAACATTCAGTACTTC.

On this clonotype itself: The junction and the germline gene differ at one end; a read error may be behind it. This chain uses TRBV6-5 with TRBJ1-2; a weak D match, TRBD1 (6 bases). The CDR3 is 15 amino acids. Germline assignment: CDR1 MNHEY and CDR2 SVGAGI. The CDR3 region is CPSSGLQGQEYGYTF. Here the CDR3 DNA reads TGTCCCAGCTCGGGATTACAGGGCCAGGAATATGGCTACACCTTC.

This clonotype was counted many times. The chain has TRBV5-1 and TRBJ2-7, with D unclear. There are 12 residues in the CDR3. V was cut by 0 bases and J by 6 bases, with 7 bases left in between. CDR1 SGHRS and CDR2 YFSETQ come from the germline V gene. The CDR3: CASSLERAEQYF. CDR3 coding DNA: TGCGCCAGCAGCTTGGAAAGGGCCGAGCAGTACTTC.

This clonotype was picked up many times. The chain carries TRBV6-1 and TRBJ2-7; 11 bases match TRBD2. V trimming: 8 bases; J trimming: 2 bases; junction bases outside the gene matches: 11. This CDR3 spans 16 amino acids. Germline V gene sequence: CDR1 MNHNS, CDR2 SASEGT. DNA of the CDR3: TGTGCCAGCTCCTACCCTTCACTAGCGGGAGCCTACGAGCAGTACTTC. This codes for CASSYPSLAGAYEQYF.

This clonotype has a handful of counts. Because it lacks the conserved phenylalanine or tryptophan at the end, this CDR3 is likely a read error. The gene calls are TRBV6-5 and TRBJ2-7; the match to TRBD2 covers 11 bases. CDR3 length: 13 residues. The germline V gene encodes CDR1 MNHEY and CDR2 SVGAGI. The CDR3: CPSRLAGRYEQYL. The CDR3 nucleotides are TGTCCCAGCAGACTAGCGGGAAGATACGAGCAGTACCTC.

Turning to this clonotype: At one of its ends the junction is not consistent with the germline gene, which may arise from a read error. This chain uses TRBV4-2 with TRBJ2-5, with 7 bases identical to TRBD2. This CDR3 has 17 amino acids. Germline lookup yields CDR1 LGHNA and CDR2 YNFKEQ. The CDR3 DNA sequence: TGTGTCAGCAGCCAGACCAGGACTAGGAATGTCCCAGAGACCCAGTACTTC. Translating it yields CVSSQTRTRNVPETQYF.

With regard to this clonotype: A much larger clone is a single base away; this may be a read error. CDR3 nucleotide sequence: TGCGCCAGCAGCTTTCTAGCGGGCAACACCGGGGAGCTGTTTTTT. This encodes CASSFLAGNTGELFF. This rearrangement joins TRBV5-1 to TRBJ2-2; TRBD2 aligns across 8 bases. CDR1 is SGHRS, CDR2 YFSETQ, per germline. The CDR3 is 15 residues long. Trimming took 2 bases from V and 2 from J; bases not matched to a gene: 2.

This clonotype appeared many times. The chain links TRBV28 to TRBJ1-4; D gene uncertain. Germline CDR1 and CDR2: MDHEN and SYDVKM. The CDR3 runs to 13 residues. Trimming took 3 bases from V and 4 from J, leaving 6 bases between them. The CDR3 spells CASSFDGNEKLFF. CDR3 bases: TGTGCCAGCAGTTTCGACGGTAATGAAAAACTGTTTTTT.

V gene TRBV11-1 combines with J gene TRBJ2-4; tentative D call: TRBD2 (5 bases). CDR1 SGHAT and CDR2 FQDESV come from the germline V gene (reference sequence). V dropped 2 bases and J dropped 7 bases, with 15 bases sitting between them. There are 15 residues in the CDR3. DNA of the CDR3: TGTGCCAGCAGCTTAACCGCGGGTCAATACAACATTCAGTACTTC. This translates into CASSLTAGQYNIQYF.

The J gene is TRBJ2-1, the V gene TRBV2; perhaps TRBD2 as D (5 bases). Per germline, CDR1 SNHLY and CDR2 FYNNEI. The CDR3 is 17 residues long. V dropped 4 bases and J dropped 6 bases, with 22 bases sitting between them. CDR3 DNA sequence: TGTGCCAGCAGTGGAGGGTTGAAGGTCGGCGTGCGCAATGAGCAGTTCTTC. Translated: CASSGGLKVGVRNEQFF.

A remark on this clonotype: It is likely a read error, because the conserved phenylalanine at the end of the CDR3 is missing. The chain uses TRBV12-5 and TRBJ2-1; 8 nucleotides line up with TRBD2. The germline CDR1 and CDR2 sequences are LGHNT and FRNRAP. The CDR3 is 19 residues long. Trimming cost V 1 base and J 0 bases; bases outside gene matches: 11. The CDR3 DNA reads TGTGCTAGTGGTTTGGCAAACGGACTAGCCGGTAACTCCTACAATGAGCAGTTCATC. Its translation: CASGLANGLAGNSYNEQFI.

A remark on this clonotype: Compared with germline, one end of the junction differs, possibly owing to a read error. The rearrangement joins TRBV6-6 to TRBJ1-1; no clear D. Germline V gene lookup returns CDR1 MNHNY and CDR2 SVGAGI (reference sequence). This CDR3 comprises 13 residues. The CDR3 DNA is TGTGCCAACAGTTTGCATGGACTAACTGAAGCTTTCTTT. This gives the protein CANSLHGLTEAFF.